Included here is one T cell receptor beta chain sequence, with context. This specimen comes from a study of CD8+ T cells in alopecia areata. Following RNA extraction, reverse transcription yielded cDNA that acted as the sequencing template. Sequencing was performed with immunoSEQ multiplex PCR; in TCRdb, only in-frame clones are kept and a portion is missing. Counted here are over 250,000 clones, roughly 63% occurring once; the ten biggest clones make up 0.75% to 0.95%. The sample's treatment: oral pan-JAK inhibitor, 5-10 mg twice daily. Germline values: CDR1 SQVTM, CDR2 ANQGSEA. V was shortened by 5 bases and J by 4 bases, with 16 bases between the two germline ends. The CDR3 length is 14 residues.

This specimen consisted of CD4+ T cells sorted from blood, obtained around week 54, from a patient treated with tofacitinib. The sequence was obtained from a human donor with alopecia areata. The V gene is TRBV29-1, the J gene TRBJ2-3; D might be TRBD2 (6 bases). The CDR3 protein is CSVRGLLVADTQYF. CDR3 nucleotides: TGCAGCGTTCGGGGACTTCTAGTCGCAGATACGCAGTATTTT.